This TCR beta chain was sequenced in a study of cytomegalovirus exposure and HLA in healthy donors. The study's findings and limits: According to the study, roughly 160 TCR beta chains were cytomegalovirus-associated.

A remark on this clone: Its matching antigen is unknown.

The PCR ran on 60 Vbeta and 13 Jbeta primers. Method: immunoSEQ multiplex PCR; TCRdb's copy keeps in-frame clones and lacks some. The data hold 300,000 or so clones, with almost 85% observed a single time. This TCR was sampled from a woman between 40 and 50 years old in good health and CMV-seropositive. The sequencing input was PBMCs.

CDR3 residues: CAIRETSGRENEQFF. For the CDR3, the DNA is TGTGCCATCAGGGAGACTAGCGGGAGGGAAAATGAGCAGTTCTTC. The J gene is TRBJ2-1, the V gene TRBV10-3; 14 nucleotides match TRBD2. Germline trimming cut 6 bases from V and 7 bases from J; bases unmatched to any gene: 5. Germline lookup yields CDR1 ENHRY and CDR2 SYGVKD. This CDR3 has 15 residues.